This TCR beta chain was obtained from a study of low-dose radiotherapy and immunotherapy resistance in tumors. Study background: A dose of 1 Gy per fraction every two weeks went to Cohort 2, totaling 13 Gy over 26 weeks.

Specified time point: before trial treatment. Eligibility criteria specified advanced solid malignancies devoid of tumor-infiltrating lymphocytes. Alpha- and beta-chain coverage of first-strand cDNA came from TRAV- and TRBV-specific primers. Amplification, which lasted 15 to 20 PCR cycles, used a constant-region primer and V-primer adapter to amplify TCRs. TCRdb passed the reads through MiXCR, listing each CDR3 protein once. The sample lists around 79,000 distinct CDR3 sequences; 18% were seen once. This clonotype was seen ten or more times. Trimming left V 2 bases short and J 9 bases short, with 17 bases between. The CDR3 sequence is 15 residues long.

The source of this sequence is a male donor with prostate cancer. The source was PBMCs, collected before treatment. The chain joins TRBV12-3 or TRBV12-4 to TRBJ1-5; no firm D call. The CDR3 DNA follows: TGTGCCAGCAGTTTAATCGACGCCATCTCCGGGCCCCAGCATTTT. Protein: CASSLIDAISGPQHF.